This T cell receptor (beta chain) was retrieved from a study of tumor-infiltrating lymphocytes in oesophageal squamous cell carcinoma. TCRdb analysed the PCR reads with MiXCR anew, one entry per CDR3 protein. The table lists around 18,000 distinct CDR3 sequences, under 45% of them singletons. From germline, CDR1 is MDHEN and CDR2 SYDVKM. This CDR3 has 12 residues. This TCR was sampled from a male donor with esophageal squamous cell carcinoma. The chain employs TRBV28 and TRBJ1-1; 9 bases fit TRBD2. The DNA end is a closer match to TRBJ2-1, so the J assignment may be wrong. The sample comprised esophageal tumor tissue. The CDR3 DNA reads as TGTGCCAGCCGCGGGAGGGGCTATGAGCAGTTCTTC. It specifies CASRGRGYEQFF.